This record looks at one TCR beta chain sequence and its context. This record comes from a study of blood T cells in healthy people across ages. Germline V CDR1 and CDR2: SGHAT, FQNNGV. V lost 0 bases, J lost 11 bases, and 9 bases stayed unmatched. CDR3 size: 14 residues. Primed by a sample-barcoded 5' primer and a J-beta primer mix, a second PCR proceeded for roughly 7 to 12 cycles. Each CDR3 protein is one row after TCRdb ran MiXCR on the 5' RACE reads. In the table there are over a million distinct CDR3 sequences, over 35% of which are singletons. The sample comprised blood. The chain has TRBV11-2 and TRBJ2-5; 7 bases map to TRBD2. The TCR sequence derives from a woman aged 55-70 years in good health. The CDR3 bases are TGTGCCAGCAGCTTAGAACGACTAGCCCATGAGCAGTACTTC. Translated, it gives CASSLERLAHEQYF.